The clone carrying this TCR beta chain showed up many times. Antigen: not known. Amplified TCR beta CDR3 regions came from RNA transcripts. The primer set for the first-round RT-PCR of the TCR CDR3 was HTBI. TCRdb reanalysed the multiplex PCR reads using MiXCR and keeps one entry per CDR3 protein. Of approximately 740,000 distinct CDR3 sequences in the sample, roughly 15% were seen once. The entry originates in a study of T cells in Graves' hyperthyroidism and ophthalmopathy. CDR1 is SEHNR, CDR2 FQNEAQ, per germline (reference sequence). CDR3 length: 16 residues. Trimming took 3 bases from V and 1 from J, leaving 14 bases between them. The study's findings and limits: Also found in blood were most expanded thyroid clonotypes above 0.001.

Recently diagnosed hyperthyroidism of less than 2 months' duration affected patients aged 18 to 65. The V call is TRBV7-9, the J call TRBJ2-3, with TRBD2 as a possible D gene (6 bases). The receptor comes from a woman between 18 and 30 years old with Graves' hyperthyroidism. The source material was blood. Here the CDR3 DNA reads TGTGCCAGCAGCTTCCCGGTGGCGGGGCGCACAGATACGCAGTATTTT. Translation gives CASSFPVAGRTDTQYF.